This TCR beta chain comes out of a study of T cell repertoires in cytomegalovirus infection. The overall study: A matching HLA type, together with CMV infection, was signaled by public TCR beta signatures. Study-wide points: Using cumulative public TCR beta family frequency, the authors identified those who carried CMV together with the relevant HLA. The study found HLA-C-restricted CMV-specific TCR beta clonotypes dominating the ex vivo response.

This clonotype was counted ten times or more. Its antigen is as yet unknown. Each CDR3 protein gets one entry after TCRdb re-called the reads with MiXCR. Among about 240,000 distinct CDR3 sequences, 6% to 8% were seen once, and the ten largest hold 5.5% to 8%. Germline assignment: CDR1 KGHSH and CDR2 LQKENI. V lost 3 bases and J lost 2, with 8 bases in between. There are 14 residues in the CDR3. This TCR was recovered from a human donor in good health (CMV status not recorded). Some clones in this sample may be carry-over from other donors' samples. The specimen was PBMCs. The chain employs TRBV18 and TRBJ2-1; tentative D call: TRBD1 (6 bases). CDR3 sequence: CASSPDSTYNEQFF. In DNA, the CDR3 is TGTGCCAGCTCACCGGACAGTACCTACAATGAGCAGTTCTTC.